The 13 T cell receptor beta chains below all came from one sample that was sequenced in a study of cytomegalovirus exposure and HLA in healthy donors. PCR involved 60 Vbeta and 13 Jbeta primers. Clones were read by immunoSEQ multiplex PCR, and TCRdb kept only the in-frame ones, dropping some. The sample lists hundreds of thousands of clones; roughly 82% were seen once. The sequencing sample was made of PBMCs. These receptors came from a man aged 35 to 55 in good health and CMV-seropositive.

Only a few counts were recorded for this clone. The chain uses TRBV19 and TRBJ1-5, with a tentative D call TRBD1 (5 bases). CDR1 LNHDA and CDR2 SQIVND come from the germline V gene (reference sequence). CDR3 size: 14 residues. The V gene lost 7 bases and the J gene lost 4 bases, with 14 bases spanning the gap. CDR3 bases: TGTGCCAGTAATTGGGGACTGAGAAATCAGCCCCAGCATTTT. Translation: CASNWGLRNQPQHF.

The CDR3 loop is CASSLRQNTGELFF. The DNA for the CDR3 is TGCGCCAGCAGCTTGAGACAGAACACCGGGGAGCTGTTTTTT. The chain combines TRBV5-1 with TRBJ2-2, with unresolved D. V was cut by 1 base and J by 1 base, with 5 bases left in between. Looked up from germline, CDR1 is SGHRS and CDR2 is YFSETQ. This CDR3 contains 14 residues.

The chain's CDR3 is CASSGPEGLAGRSTQYF. The CDR3 nucleotides are TGTGCCAGCAGTGGCCCCGAGGGACTAGCGGGACGGAGTACGCAGTATTTT. The chain recombines TRBV25-1 with TRBJ2-3; 13 nucleotides line up with TRBD2. Per the germline V gene, CDR1 is MGHDK and CDR2 is SYGVNS. This CDR3 contains 17 residues. Germline trimming cut 4 bases from V and 8 bases from J; bases unmatched to any gene: 12.

J is TRBJ2-5 and V is TRBV11-2, with D perhaps TRBD1 (6 bases). Germline assignment: CDR1 SGHAT and CDR2 FQNNGV. V lost 5 bases to trimming and J lost 4 bases, with 17 bases between them. The CDR3 spans 15 residues. The DNA of the CDR3 is TGTGCCAGCAGCCGACCAGGGGCCGGTTTAGAGACCCAGTACTTC. It is translated as CASSRPGAGLETQYF.

This clone came up a few times. The chain recombines TRBV13 with TRBJ1-2; 8 nucleotides match TRBD1. The CDR3 is made up of 16 amino acids. J was trimmed by 7 bases and V by 5 bases; bases with no gene match: 15. Germline V CDR1 and CDR2: PRHDT, FYEKMQ (reference sequence). DNA for the CDR3: TGTGCCAGCAGCCCGGACAGGGATGGGGGTATTAGTGGCTACACCTTC. Its translation: CASSPDRDGGISGYTF.

This clone has just one count. The chain joins TRBV9 to TRBJ2-7; the match to TRBD2 covers 11 bases. V gave up 0 bases and J gave up 6 bases; unmatched junction bases: 5. CDR1 is SGDLS, CDR2 YYNGEE, per germline. The CDR3 has 15 amino acids. DNA of the CDR3: TGTGCCAGCAGCGTAGGAGGCCTAGCGGGAGGCGAGCAGTACTTC. Its translation: CASSVGGLAGGEQYF.

CDR3 in amino acids: CASSYRSGGLSYEQYF. CDR3 coding DNA: TGTGCCAGCAGTTACAGGTCGGGAGGCCTCTCCTACGAGCAGTACTTC. The rearrangement joins TRBV6-6 to TRBJ2-7, with 7 nucleotides matching TRBD2. The CDR3 consists of 16 residues. Germline CDR1 MNHNY, CDR2 SVGAGI (reference sequence). J was trimmed by 0 bases and V by 2 bases; bases with no gene match: 7.

The chain couples TRBV11-2 to TRBJ2-2; D remains unclear. CDR1 SGHAT and CDR2 FQNNGV come from the germline V gene. V lost 1 base and J lost 10, with 7 bases in between. This CDR3 has 12 amino acids. CDR3 coding DNA: TGTGCCAGCAGCTTAGGCGGAGTGGAGCTGTTTTTT. It specifies CASSLGGVELFF.

Only one count was recorded for this clone. This chain connects TRBV13 to TRBJ2-1; no firm D call. This CDR3 has 13 residues. V was shortened by 2 bases and J by 3 bases, with 5 bases between the two germline ends. From germline, CDR1 is PRHDT and CDR2 FYEKMQ (reference sequence). This chain's CDR3 is CASSLRGYNEQFF. CDR3 DNA sequence: TGTGCCAGCAGCTTAAGAGGCTACAATGAGCAGTTCTTC. Complete variable domain (other parts from reference TRBV13 and TRBJ2-1): AAGVIQSPRHLIKEKRETATLKCYPIPRHDTVYWYQQGPGQDPQFLISFYEKMQSDKGSIPDRFSAQQFSDYHSELNMSSLELGDSALYFCASSLRGYNEQFFGPGTRLTVL.

The rearrangement joins TRBV7-2 to TRBJ2-7; D unresolved. Looked up from germline, CDR1 is SGHTA and CDR2 is FQGNSA. Trimming removed 4 bases at V and 0 bases at J, with 10 bases between. CDR3 length equals 14 residues. CDR3 residues: CASSYLSDSYEQYF. The CDR3 coding sequence is TGTGCCAGCAGCTACTTGAGCGACTCCTACGAGCAGTACTTC.

The chain is built from TRBV30 and TRBJ2-5; the match to TRBD2 covers 12 bases. This CDR3 has 14 amino acids. Germline-derived CDR1 and CDR2 are GTSNPN and SVGIG (reference sequence). J was trimmed by 7 bases and V by 0 bases; bases with no gene match: 3. CDR3 coding DNA: TGTGCCTGGAGTGTAGGACTAGCGGGAAGGACCCAGTACTTC. This gives the protein CAWSVGLAGRTQYF.

The genes are TRBV10-2 and TRBJ2-2, with D tentatively TRBD2 (6 bases). Germline assignment: CDR1 WSHSY and CDR2 SAAADI. V was pared by 10 bases and J by 1 base, with 16 bases between. The length of the CDR3 is 15 residues. The CDR3 spells CATRRGNQNTGELFF. In DNA, the CDR3 is TGCGCCACCCGCCGGGGGAACCAGAACACCGGGGAGCTGTTTTTT.

This chain connects TRBV6-5 to TRBJ2-3; D is possibly TRBD2 (6 bases). Germline loops: CDR1 MNHEY, CDR2 SVGAGI. The CDR3 runs to 16 residues. Trimming took 2 bases from V and 1 from J, leaving 13 bases between them. CDR3 in DNA: TGTGCCAGCAGTTACGGCCTAGCGAAGGGCACAGATACGCAGTATTTT. This encodes CASSYGLAKGTDTQYF.